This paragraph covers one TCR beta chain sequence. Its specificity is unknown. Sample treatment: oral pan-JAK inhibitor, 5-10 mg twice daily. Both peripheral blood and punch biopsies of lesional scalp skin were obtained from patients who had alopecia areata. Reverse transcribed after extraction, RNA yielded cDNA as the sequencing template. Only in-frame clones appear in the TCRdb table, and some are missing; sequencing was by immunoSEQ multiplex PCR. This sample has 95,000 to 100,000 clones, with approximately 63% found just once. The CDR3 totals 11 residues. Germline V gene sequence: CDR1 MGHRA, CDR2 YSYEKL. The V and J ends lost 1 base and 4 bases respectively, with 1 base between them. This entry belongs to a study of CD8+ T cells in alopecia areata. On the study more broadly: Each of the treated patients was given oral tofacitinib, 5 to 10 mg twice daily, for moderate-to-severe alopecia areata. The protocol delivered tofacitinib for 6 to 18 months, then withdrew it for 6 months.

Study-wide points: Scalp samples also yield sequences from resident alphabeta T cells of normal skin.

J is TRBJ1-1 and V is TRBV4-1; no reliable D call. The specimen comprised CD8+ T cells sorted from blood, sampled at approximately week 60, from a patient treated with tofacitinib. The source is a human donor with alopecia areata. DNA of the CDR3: TGCGCCAGCAGCCAAGGCACTGAAGCTTTCTTT. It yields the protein CASSQGTEAFF.